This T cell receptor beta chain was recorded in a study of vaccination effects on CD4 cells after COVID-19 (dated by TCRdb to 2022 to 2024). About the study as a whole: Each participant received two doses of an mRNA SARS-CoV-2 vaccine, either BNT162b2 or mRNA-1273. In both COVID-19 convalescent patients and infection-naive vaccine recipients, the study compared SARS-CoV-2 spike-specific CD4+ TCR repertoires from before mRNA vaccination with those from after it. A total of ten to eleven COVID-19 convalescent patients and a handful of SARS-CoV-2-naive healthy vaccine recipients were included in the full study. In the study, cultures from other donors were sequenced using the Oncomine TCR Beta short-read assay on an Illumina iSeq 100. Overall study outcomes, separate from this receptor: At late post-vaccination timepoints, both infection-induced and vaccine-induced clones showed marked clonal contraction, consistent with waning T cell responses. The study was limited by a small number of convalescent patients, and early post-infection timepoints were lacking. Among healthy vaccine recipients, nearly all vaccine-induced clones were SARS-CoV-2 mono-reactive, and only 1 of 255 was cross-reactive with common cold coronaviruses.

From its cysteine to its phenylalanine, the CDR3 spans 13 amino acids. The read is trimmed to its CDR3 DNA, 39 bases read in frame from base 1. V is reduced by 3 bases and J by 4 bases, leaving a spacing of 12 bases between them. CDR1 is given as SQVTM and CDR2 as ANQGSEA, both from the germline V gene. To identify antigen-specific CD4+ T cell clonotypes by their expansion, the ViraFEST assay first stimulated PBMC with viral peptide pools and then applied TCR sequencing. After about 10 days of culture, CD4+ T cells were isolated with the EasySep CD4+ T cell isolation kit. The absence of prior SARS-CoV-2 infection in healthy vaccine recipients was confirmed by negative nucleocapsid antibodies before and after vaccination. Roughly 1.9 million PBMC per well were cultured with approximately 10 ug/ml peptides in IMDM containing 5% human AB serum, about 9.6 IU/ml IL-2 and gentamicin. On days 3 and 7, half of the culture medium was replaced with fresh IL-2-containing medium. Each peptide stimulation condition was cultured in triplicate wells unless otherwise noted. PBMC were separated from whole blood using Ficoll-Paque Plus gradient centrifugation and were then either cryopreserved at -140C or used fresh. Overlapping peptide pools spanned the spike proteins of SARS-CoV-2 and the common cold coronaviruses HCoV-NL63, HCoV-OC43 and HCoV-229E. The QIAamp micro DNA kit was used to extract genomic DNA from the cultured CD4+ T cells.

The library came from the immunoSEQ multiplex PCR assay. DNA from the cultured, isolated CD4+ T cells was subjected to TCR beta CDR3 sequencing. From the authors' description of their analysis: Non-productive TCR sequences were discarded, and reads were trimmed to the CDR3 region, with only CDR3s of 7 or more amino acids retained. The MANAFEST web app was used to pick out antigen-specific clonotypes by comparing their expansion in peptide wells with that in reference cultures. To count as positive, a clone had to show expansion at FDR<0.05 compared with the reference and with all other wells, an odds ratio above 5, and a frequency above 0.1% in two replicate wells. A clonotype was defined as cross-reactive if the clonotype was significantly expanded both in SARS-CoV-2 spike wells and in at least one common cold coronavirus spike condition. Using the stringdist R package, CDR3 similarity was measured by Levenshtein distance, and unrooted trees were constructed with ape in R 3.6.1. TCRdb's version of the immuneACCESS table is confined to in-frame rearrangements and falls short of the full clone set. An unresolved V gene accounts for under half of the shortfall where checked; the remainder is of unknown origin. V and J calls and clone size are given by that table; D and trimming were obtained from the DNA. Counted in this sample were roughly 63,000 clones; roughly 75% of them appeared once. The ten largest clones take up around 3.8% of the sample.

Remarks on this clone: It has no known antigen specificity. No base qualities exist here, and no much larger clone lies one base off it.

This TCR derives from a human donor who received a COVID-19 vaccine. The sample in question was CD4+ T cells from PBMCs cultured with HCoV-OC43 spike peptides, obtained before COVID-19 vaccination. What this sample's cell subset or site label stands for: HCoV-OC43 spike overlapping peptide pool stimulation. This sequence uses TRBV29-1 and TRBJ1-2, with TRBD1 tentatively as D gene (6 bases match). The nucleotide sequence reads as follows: TGCAGCGTTGACAGAACAGGGACCTATGGCTACACCTTC. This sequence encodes CSVDRTGTYGYTF.